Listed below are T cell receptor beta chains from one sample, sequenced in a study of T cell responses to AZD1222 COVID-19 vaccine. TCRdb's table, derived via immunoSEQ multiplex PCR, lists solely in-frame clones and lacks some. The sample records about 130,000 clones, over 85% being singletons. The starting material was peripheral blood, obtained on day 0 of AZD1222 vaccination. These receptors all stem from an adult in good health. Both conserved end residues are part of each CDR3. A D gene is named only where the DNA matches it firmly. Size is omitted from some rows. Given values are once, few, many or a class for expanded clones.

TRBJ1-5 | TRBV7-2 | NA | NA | CASSFERLQPQHF | TGTGCCAGCAGCTTTGAAAGATTACAGCCCCAGCATTTT
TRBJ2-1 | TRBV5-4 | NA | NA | CASRATIYNEQFF | TGTGCCAGCAGGGCGACTATCTACAATGAGCAGTTCTTC
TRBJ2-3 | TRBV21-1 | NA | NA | CASSKLRLPGQYF | TGTGCCAGCAGCAAACTACGACTCCCAGGGCAGTATTTT
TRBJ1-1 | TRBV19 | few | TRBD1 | CASSDITGEKAFF | TGTGCCAGTAGTGATATTACAGGGGAGAAGGCTTTCTTT
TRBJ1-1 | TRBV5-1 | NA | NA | CASSDRRNTEAFF | TGCGCCAGCAGCGACAGGCGGAACACTGAAGCTTTCTTT
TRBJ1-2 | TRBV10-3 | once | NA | CAISTGRGYTF | TGTGCCATCAGCACAGGGAGAGGCTACACCTTC
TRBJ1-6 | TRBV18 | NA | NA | CASSPQSRSYNSPLHF | TGTGCCAGCTCACCGCAATCCCGCTCCTATAATTCACCCCTCCACTTT
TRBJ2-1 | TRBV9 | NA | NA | CASSVQGLGYNEQFF | TGTGCCAGCAGCGTCCAGGGGCTAGGTTACAATGAGCAGTTCTTC
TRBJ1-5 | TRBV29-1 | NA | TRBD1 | CSVSTRQGWNQPQHF | TGCAGCGTCTCGACCCGACAGGGGTGGAATCAGCCCCAGCATTTT
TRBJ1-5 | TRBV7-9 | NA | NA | CASSVGVSQPQHF | TGTGCCAGCAGCGTCGGGGTGAGTCAGCCCCAGCATTTT
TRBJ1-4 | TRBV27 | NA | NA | CASSQHWRWEKLFF | TGTGCCAGCAGTCAACATTGGAGGTGGGAAAAACTGTTTTTT
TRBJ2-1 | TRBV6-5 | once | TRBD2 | CASSSGGADDEQFF | TGTGCCAGCAGTAGCGGGGGGGCCGACGATGAGCAGTTCTTC
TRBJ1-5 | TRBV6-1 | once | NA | CASSEALPGGGQPQHF | TGTGCCAGCAGTGAAGCGCTTCCCGGAGGCGGCCAGCCCCAGCATTTT
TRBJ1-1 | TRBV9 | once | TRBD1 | CASSAQGEETEAFF | TGTGCCAGCAGCGCACAGGGGGAGGAAACTGAAGCTTTCTTT
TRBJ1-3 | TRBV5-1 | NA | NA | CASSPGETGNTIYF | TGCGCCAGCAGCCCCGGGGAGACTGGAAACACCATATATTTT
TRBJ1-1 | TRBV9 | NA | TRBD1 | CASSSQGEPNTEAFF | TGTGCCAGCAGCTCCCAGGGGGAGCCGAACACTGAAGCTTTCTTT
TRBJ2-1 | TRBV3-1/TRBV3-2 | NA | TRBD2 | CASSPGTSGGAYEQFF | TGTGCCAGCAGCCCCGGCACTAGCGGGGGGGCATATGAGCAGTTCTTC
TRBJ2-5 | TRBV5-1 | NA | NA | CASSLVSQGETQYF | TGCGCCAGCAGCTTGGTGTCCCAGGGGGAGACCCAGTACTTC
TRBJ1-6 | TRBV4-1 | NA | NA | CASSQDPGTYNSPLHF | TGCGCCAGCAGCCAGGATCCCGGGACCTATAATTCACCCCTCCACTTT
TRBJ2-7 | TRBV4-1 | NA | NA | CASSQAGTAPYEQYF | TGCGCCAGCAGCCAGGCCGGGACGGCCCCCTACGAGCAGTACTTC
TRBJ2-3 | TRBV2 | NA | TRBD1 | CASSAPRGQGFTDTQYF | TGTGCCAGCAGTGCCCCACGAGGACAGGGTTTTACAGATACGCAGTATTTT
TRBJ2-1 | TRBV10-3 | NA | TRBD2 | CATLAGGPYEQFF | TGTGCCACCTTAGCGGGGGGACCCTATGAGCAGTTCTTC
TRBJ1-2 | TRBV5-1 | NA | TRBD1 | CASSTTGEGGYTF | TGCGCCAGCAGCACGACAGGGGAGGGTGGCTACACCTTC
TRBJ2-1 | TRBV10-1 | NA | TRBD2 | CASSESGGGEQFF | TGCGCCAGCAGTGAGTCTGGGGGGGGTGAGCAGTTCTTC
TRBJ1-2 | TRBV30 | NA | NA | CAWSEGYGYTF | TGTGCCTGGAGTGAAGGGTATGGCTACACCTTC
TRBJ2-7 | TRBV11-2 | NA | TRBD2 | CASSSFAGVGYEQYF | TGTGCCAGCAGCTCATTCGCGGGGGTTGGTTACGAGCAGTACTTC
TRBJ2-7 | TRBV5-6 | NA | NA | CASDLGPGGYEQYF | TGTGCCAGCGATCTGGGCCCGGGCGGTTACGAGCAGTACTTC
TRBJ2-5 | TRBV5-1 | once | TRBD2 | CASSLGTSYETQYF | TGCGCCAGCAGCTTGGGGACTAGCTACGAGACCCAGTACTTC
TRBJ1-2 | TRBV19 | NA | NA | CASSIVGGGTTSPYGYTF | TGTGCCAGTAGTATAGTAGGAGGCGGGACTACATCCCCCTATGGCTACACCTTC
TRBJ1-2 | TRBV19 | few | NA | CASSISVGGSYGYTF | TGTGCCAGTAGTATTTCCGTCGGGGGGTCCTATGGCTACACCTTC
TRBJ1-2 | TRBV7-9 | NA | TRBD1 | CASSLQGGLLF | TGTGCCAGCAGTTTACAGGGGGGCCTTCTTTTC
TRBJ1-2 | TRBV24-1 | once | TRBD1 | CATSEGPGGSGYTF | TGTGCCACCAGTGAGGGTCCAGGGGGCTCTGGCTACACCTTC
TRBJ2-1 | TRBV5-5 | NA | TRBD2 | CASSPNPGGTNNEQFF | TGTGCCAGCAGCCCCAATCCGGGGGGAACCAACAATGAGCAGTTCTTC
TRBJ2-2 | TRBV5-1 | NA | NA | CASSLAPGWIDTGELFF | TGCGCCAGCAGCTTGGCCCCGGGTTGGATTGACACCGGGGAGCTGTTTTTT
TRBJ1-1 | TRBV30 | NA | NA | CAWSVGVNTEAFF | TGTGCCTGGAGTGTGGGGGTGAACACTGAAGCTTTCTTT
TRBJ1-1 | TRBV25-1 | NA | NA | CASSEYREGGEAFF | TGTGCCAGCAGTGAATATAGGGAGGGAGGGGAGGCTTTCTTT
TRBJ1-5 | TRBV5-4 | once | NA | CASSPSPDSWDQPQHF | TGTGCCAGCAGCCCCTCCCCGGACAGTTGGGATCAGCCCCAGCATTTT
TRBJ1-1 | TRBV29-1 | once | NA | CSVYRVNTEAFF | TGCAGCGTTTACAGAGTGAACACTGAAGCTTTCTTT
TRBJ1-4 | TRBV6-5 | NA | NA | CASSYFQGEKLFF | TGTGCCAGCAGTTACTTTCAGGGGGAAAAACTGTTTTTT
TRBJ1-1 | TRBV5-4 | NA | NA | CASSSPGGTEAFF | TGTGCCAGCAGTTCGCCCGGGGGCACTGAAGCTTTCTTT
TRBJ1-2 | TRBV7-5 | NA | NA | CARSKTGRIYGYTF | TGTGCCAGAAGCAAGACAGGGAGGATCTATGGCTACACCTTC
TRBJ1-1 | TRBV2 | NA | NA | CASSEQGGLTRTEAFF | TGTGCCAGCAGTGAACAGGGAGGGCTAACGAGGACTGAAGCTTTCTTT
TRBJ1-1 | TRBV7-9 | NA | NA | CASSLPGSMNTEAFF | TGTGCCAGCAGCTTACCCGGCAGCATGAACACTGAAGCTTTCTTT
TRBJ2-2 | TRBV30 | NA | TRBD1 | CAWSVDRVPTGTGELFF | TGTGCCTGGAGTGTAGACAGGGTACCGACGGGCACCGGGGAGCTGTTTTTT
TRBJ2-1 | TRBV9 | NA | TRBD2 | CASSAAGAAYNEQFF | TGTGCCAGCAGCGCAGCGGGGGCTGCCTACAATGAGCAGTTCTTC
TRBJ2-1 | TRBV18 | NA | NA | CASRTPGTGNNEQFF | TGTGCCAGCCGCACCCCCGGGACGGGGAACAATGAGCAGTTCTTC
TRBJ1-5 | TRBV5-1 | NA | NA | CASSPPQLRDQPQHF | TGCGCCAGCAGCCCCCCCCAACTTCGCGATCAGCCCCAGCATTTT
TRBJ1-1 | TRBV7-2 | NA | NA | CASSLLGLSNTEAFF | TGTGCCAGCAGTCTTTTAGGGCTCTCGAACACTGAAGCTTTCTTT
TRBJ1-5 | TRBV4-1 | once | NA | CASSQGPGGNQPQHF | TGCGCCAGCAGCCAAGGCCCCGGGGGGAACCAGCCCCAGCATTTT
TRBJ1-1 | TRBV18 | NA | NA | CASSPWGLMNTEAFF | TGTGCCAGCTCACCTTGGGGACTGATGAACACTGAAGCTTTCTTT
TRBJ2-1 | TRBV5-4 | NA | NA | CASSRIGGTFTYNEQFF | TGTGCCAGCAGCAGAATAGGGGGTACCTTTACCTACAATGAGCAGTTCTTC
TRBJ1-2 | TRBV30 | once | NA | CAWSVHEGVGGYTF | TGTGCCTGGAGTGTACACGAGGGCGTAGGAGGCTACACCTTC
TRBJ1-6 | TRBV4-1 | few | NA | CASSQEGAWVPHF | TGCGCCAGCAGCCAAGAAGGGGCCTGGGTCCCTCACTTT
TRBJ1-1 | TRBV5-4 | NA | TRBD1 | CASSVVQGALTEAFF | TGTGCCAGCAGCGTAGTGCAGGGGGCGCTGACTGAAGCTTTCTTT